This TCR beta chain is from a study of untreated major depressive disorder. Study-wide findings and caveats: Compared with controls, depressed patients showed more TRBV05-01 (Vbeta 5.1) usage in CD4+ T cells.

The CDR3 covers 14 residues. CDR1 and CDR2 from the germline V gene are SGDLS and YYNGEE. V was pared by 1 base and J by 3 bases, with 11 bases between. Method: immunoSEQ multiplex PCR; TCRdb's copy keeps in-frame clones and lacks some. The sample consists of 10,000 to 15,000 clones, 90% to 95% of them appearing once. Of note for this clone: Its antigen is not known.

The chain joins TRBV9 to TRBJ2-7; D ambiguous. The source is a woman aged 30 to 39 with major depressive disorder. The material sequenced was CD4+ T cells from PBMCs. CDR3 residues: CASSVLGTDYEQYF. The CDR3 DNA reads TGTGCCAGCAGCGTATTGGGAACTGACTACGAGCAGTACTTC.